This T cell receptor (beta chain) is from a study of shared clonotypes between healthy human individuals. The healthy adult donors were HIV-negative and reported no recent acute infections or vaccinations. General observations from the study: Clonotypes that were shared across a handful of donors made up 4.5% to 5% of naive CD4 clonotypes. Estimated richness was generally greater in naive than memory subsets. Some clonotypes were shared by all four sorted-subset donors, while others were not shared. The non-shared ones had lower generation probabilities than the shared ones.

This clone has just one count. What it binds is unknown. V lost 6 bases, J lost 0 bases, and 6 bases lay in between. There are 13 residues in the CDR3. The V gene's germline CDR1 is MNHEY and CDR2 SVGAGI. The assay was immunoSEQ multiplex PCR, and TCRdb's table has in-frame clones only and misses some. The sample lists roughly 380,000 clones, about 97% seen once, with 0.32% in the top ten. The rearrangement links TRBV6-5 to TRBJ2-1; no firm D call. The sequence came from a man aged 25-40 years in good health. Sequenced sample: memory CD8+ T cells sorted from blood. Sample subset: CD45RO+ cells pooled with CCR7-negative TemRA cells. CDR3 nucleotides: TGTGCCAGCAGCCGAAACTCCTACAATGAGCAGTTCTTC. Amino acid sequence: CASSRNSYNEQFF.